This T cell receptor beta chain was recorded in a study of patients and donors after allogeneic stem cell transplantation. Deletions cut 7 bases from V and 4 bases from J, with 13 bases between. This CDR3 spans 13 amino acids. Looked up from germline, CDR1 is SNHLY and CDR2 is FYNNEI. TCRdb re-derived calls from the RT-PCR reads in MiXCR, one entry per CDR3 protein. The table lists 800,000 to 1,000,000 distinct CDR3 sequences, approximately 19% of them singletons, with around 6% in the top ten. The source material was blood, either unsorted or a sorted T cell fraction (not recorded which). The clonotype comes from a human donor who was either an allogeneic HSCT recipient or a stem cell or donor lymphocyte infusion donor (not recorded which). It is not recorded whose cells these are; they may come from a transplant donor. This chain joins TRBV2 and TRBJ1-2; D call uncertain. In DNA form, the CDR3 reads TGTGCCAGCATGTTAGACGACCCCTATGGCTACACCTTC. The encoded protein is CASMLDDPYGYTF.